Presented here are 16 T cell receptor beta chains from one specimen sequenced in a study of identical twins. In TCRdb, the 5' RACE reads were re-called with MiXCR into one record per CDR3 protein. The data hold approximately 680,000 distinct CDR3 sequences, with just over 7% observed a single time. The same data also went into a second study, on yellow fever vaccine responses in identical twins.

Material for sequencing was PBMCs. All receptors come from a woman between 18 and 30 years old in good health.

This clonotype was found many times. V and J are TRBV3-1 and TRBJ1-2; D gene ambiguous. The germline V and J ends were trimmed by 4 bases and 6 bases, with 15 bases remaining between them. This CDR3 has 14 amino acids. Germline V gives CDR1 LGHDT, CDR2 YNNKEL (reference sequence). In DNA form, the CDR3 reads TGTGCCAGCAGCCTCATGAGCAGGAACGATGGCTACACCTTC. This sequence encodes CASSLMSRNDGYTF.

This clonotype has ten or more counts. The CDR3 protein is CSATGGVNQPQHF. CDR3 sequence (DNA): TGCAGCGCCACGGGAGGGGTAAATCAGCCCCAGCATTTT. V gene TRBV29-1 combines with J gene TRBJ1-5, with D possibly matching TRBD1 (5 bases). Germline V gene lookup returns CDR1 SQVTM and CDR2 ANQGSEA. CDR3 length: 13 residues. V lost 7 bases and J 4 bases, leaving 14 bases between the germline ends.

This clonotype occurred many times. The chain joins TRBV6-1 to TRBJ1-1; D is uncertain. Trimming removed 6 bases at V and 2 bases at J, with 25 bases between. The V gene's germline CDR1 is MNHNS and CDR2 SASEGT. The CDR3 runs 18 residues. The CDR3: CASSVLGPRARGNTEAFF. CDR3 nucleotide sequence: TGTGCCAGCAGCGTATTAGGACCGCGCGCAAGAGGAAACACTGAAGCTTTCTTT.

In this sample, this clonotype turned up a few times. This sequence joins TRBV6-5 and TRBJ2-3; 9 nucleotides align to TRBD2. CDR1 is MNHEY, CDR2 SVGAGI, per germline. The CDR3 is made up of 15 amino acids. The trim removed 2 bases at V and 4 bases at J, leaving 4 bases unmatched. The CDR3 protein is CASSYQAGGSDTQYF. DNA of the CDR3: TGTGCCAGCAGTTACCAAGCGGGGGGCTCAGATACGCAGTATTTT.

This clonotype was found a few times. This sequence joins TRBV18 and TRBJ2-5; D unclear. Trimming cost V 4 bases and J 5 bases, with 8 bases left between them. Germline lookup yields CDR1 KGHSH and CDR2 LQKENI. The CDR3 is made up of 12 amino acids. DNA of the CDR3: TGTGCCAGCTCACGCCTAGATGAGACCCAGTACTTC. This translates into CASSRLDETQYF.

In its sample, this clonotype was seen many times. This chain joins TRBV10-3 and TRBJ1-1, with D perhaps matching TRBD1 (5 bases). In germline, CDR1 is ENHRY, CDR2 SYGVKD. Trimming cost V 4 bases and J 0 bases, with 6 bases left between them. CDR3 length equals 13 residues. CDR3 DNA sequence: TGTGCCATCAGTGGAGGGGTGAACACTGAAGCTTTCTTT. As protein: CAISGGVNTEAFF.

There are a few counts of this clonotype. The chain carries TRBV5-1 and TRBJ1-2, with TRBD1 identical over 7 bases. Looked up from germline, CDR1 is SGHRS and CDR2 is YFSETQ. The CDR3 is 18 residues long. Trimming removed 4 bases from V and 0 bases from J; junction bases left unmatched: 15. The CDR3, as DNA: TGCGCCAGCAGCAGATCCATAGGGGCGGGACAGCCTAACTATGGCTACACCTTC. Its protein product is CASSRSIGAGQPNYGYTF.

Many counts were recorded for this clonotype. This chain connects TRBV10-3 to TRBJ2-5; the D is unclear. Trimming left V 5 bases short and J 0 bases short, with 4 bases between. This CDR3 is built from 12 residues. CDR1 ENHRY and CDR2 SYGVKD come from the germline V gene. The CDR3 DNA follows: TGTGCCATCAGTCCCCACCAAGAGACCCAGTACTTC. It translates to CAISPHQETQYF.

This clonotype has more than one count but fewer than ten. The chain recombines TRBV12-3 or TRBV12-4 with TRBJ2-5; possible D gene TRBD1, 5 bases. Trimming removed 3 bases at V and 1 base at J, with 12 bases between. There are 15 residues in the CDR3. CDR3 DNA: TGTGCCAGCAGTTTGCCAGGGAAGGTCCAAGAGACCCAGTACTTC. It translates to CASSLPGKVQETQYF.

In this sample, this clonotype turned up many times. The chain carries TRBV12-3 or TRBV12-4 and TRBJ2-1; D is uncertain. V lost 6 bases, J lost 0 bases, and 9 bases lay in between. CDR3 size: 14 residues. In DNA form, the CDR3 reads TGTGCCAGCAGAGCTGTTGGCTCCTACAATGAGCAGTTCTTC. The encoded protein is CASRAVGSYNEQFF.

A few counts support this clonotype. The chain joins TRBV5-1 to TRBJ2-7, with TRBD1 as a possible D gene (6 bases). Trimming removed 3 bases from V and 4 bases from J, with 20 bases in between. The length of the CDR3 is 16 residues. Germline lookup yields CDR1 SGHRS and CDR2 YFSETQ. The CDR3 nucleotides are TGCGCCAGCAGCTGGGTCAAGCAGGGGATTCCGTACGAGCAGTACTTC. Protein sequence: CASSWVKQGIPYEQYF. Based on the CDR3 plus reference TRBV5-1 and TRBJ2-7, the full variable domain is KAGVTQTPRYLIKTRGQQVTLSCSPISGHRSVSWYQQTPGQGLQFLFEYFSETQRNKGNFPGRFSGRQFSNSRSEMNVSTLELGDSALYLCASSWVKQGIPYEQYFGPGTRLTVT.

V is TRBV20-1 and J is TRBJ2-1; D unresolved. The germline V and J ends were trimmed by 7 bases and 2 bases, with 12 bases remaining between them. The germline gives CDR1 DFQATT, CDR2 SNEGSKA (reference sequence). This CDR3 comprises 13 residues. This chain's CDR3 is CSVRDPTYNEQFF. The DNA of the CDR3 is TGCAGTGTCCGAGACCCCACCTACAATGAGCAGTTCTTC.

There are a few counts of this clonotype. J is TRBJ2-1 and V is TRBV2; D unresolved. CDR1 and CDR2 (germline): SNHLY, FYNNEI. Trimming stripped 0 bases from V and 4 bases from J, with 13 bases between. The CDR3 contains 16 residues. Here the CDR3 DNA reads TGTGCCAGCAGTGAAGCGCAATTGGTGGTTTACAATGAGCAGTTCTTC. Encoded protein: CASSEAQLVVYNEQFF.

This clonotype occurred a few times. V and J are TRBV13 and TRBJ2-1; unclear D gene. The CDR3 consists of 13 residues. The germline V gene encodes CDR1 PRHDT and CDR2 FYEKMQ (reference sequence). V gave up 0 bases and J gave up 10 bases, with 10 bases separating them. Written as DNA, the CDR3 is TGTGCCAGCAGCTTAGGAGCCGGGCCAGAGCAGTTCTTC. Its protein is CASSLGAGPEQFF.

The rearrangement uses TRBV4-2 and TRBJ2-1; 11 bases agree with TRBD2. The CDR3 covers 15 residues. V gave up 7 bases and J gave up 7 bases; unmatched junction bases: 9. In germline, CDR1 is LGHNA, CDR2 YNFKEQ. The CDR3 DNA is TGTGCCAGCACCCCAAGACTAGCGGGGAATAATGAGCAGTTCTTC. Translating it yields CASTPRLAGNNEQFF.

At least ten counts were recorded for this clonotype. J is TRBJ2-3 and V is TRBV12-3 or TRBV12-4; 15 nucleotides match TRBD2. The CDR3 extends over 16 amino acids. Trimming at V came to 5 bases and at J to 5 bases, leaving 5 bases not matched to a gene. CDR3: CASSPPGLAGGDTQYF. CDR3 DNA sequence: TGTGCCAGCAGTCCGCCGGGACTAGCGGGAGGAGATACGCAGTATTTT.